This T cell receptor (beta chain) originates from a study of identical twins. The study's findings and limits: Not following the same donors, the study drew its conclusions from cross-sectional statistical analysis.

This clonotype has at least ten counts. Its target is unknown. TCRdb re-derived calls from the 5' RACE reads in MiXCR, one entry per CDR3 protein. The sample has just under 650,000 distinct CDR3 sequences, around 7.4% seen once; the top ten hold 1.6%. This CDR3 contains 15 residues. In germline, CDR1 is SGDLS, CDR2 YYNGEE. Unmatched junction bases numbered 0, after V lost 1 base and J lost 2 bases. The same specimen was also included in a second study, on yellow fever vaccine responses in identical twins.

Sequencing was performed on PBMCs. This rearrangement joins TRBV9 to TRBJ2-2, with 9 bases fitting TRBD2. The source is a woman aged 18-29 years in good health. The CDR3 DNA reads TGTGCCAGCAGCGTACTAGCGGGAAACACCGGGGAGCTGTTTTTT. Amino acid sequence: CASSVLAGNTGELFF.